Shown below are 25 T cell receptor beta chains from a single sample sequenced in a study of lymphopenia after photon versus proton radiotherapy. Clones were sequenced by immunoSEQ multiplex PCR, and TCRdb holds only the in-frame ones, with some missing. The table has around 7,500 clones, about 85% seen once. Sequenced here: peripheral blood, sampled from a patient treated with photon-based radiotherapy. These receptors were collected from a woman between 65 and 79 years old with pancreatic cancer.

V gene TRBV28 combines with J gene TRBJ1-5; TRBD1 aligns across 7 bases. The CDR3 runs 16 residues. Trimming at V came to 5 bases and at J to 6 bases, leaving 13 bases not matched to a gene. Germline V lookup: CDR1 MDHEN, CDR2 SYDVKM. This CDR3 reads CASSPPDRVKSQPQHF. The CDR3 DNA reads TGTGCCAGCAGTCCACCTGACAGGGTTAAGTCTCAGCCCCAGCATTTT.

This clone was seen more than once but under ten times. The chain links TRBV4-2 to TRBJ2-7; no definite D call. The V and J ends lost 0 bases and 6 bases respectively, with 9 bases between them. The CDR3 totals 13 residues. The germline V gene encodes CDR1 LGHNA and CDR2 YNFKEQ. CDR3 in amino acids: CASSQDAATEQYF. CDR3 bases: TGTGCCAGCAGCCAAGATGCAGCTACCGAGCAGTACTTC.

This rearrangement joins TRBV11-3 to TRBJ2-7; 8 bases are shared with TRBD1. V dropped 5 bases and J dropped 6; count of bases not matched to a gene: 9. The germline V gene encodes CDR1 SGHNT and CDR2 YENEEA. This CDR3 comprises 14 residues. The DNA for the CDR3 is TGTGCCAGCAGCCCAAGCTTCAGGGGGCTCGAGCAGTACTTC. Translating it yields CASSPSFRGLEQYF.

The genes are TRBV18 and TRBJ1-1; D call uncertain. The CDR3 is made up of 16 amino acids. Trimming left V 0 bases short and J 0 bases short, with 11 bases between. From germline, CDR1 is KGHSH and CDR2 LQKENI. DNA for the CDR3: TGTGCCAGCTCACCACCCCGGCAGTTAATGAACACTGAAGCTTTCTTT. Its protein is CASSPPRQLMNTEAFF.

The chain couples TRBV19 to TRBJ2-5, with D unresolved. Germline V gene lookup returns CDR1 LNHDA and CDR2 SQIVND (reference sequence). The CDR3 consists of 13 residues. V lost 5 bases and J 5 bases, leaving 12 bases between the germline ends. The CDR3 DNA is TGTGCCAGTAGTCGAATGAATAGGGAGACCCAGTACTTC. Translated: CASSRMNRETQYF.

The J gene is TRBJ1-1, the V gene TRBV5-1, with TRBD1 matching 7 bases. The V segment lost 4 bases and the J segment 1 base; nucleotides outside the gene matches: 7. The CDR3 is 15 amino acids. Germline loops: CDR1 SGHRS, CDR2 YFSETQ. DNA of the CDR3: TGCGCCAGCAGCCCTGAGACAGGGAGGAACACTGAAGCTTTCTTT. Its protein is CASSPETGRNTEAFF.

This clone was seen a few times. This chain uses TRBV27 with TRBJ2-7, with D perhaps matching TRBD2 (6 bases). V lost 0 bases and J 2 bases, leaving 14 bases between the germline ends. The V gene's germline CDR1 is MNHEY and CDR2 SMNVEV (reference sequence). This CDR3 is built from 16 residues. CDR3 nucleotides: TGTGCCAGCAGTTTATCGGGGATGGAGGGTGCCTACGAGCAGTACTTC. It codes for CASSLSGMEGAYEQYF.

The chain has TRBV6-5 and TRBJ2-5, with D perhaps assigned TRBD1 or TRBD2 (5 bases each). Germline V gives CDR1 MNHEY, CDR2 SVGAGI. This CDR3 region has 13 residues. Trimming left V 6 bases short and J 0 bases short, with 8 bases between. In nucleotides, the CDR3 is TGTGCCAGCAGGGGGACGGACCAAGAGACCCAGTACTTC. Encoded protein: CASRGTDQETQYF.

The rearrangement uses TRBV7-2 and TRBJ1-3; D gene ambiguous. V was cut by 2 bases and J by 1 base, with 12 bases left in between. This CDR3 is 16 amino acids long. CDR1 is SGHTA, CDR2 FQGNSA, per germline. The DNA for the CDR3 is TGTGCCAGCAGCTTAATTGCGGGGAGGTCTGGAAACACCATATATTTT. The encoded protein is CASSLIAGRSGNTIYF. The full variable domain, with the rest looked up from reference TRBV7-2 and TRBJ1-3, is GAGVSQSPSNKVTEKGKDVELRCDPISGHTALYWYRQSLGQGLEFLIYFQGNSAPDKSGLPSDRFSAERTGGSVSTLTIQRTQQEDSAVYLCASSLIAGRSGNTIYFGEGSWLTVV.

The chain employs TRBV21-1 and TRBJ2-7; the DNA was not compared with TRBD2, the D call given in the table. TRBV21-1 has pseudogene status. This CDR3 contains 20 residues. CDR3 sequence reads: CASSKTPPLCAGGFSYEQYF. For the CDR3, the DNA is TGTGCCAGCAGCAAAACGCCTCCCCTCTGCGCGGGAGGCTTCTCCTACGAGCAGTACTTC.

This rearrangement joins TRBV5-6 to TRBJ2-1; D is perhaps TRBD2 (5 bases). V gave up 4 bases and J gave up 3 bases, with 17 bases separating them. The CDR3 consists of 16 residues. The germline CDR1 and CDR2 sequences are SGHDT and YYEEEE. The CDR3 reads CASSPTPTGIYNEQFF. In nucleotides, the CDR3 is TGTGCCAGCAGCCCTACCCCAACGGGAATCTACAATGAGCAGTTCTTC.

This rearrangement joins TRBV5-8 to TRBJ2-5; 9 bases agree with TRBD1. Germline trimming cut 0 bases from V and 3 bases from J; bases unmatched to any gene: 3. The CDR3 runs 15 residues. The germline CDR1 and CDR2 sequences are SGHTS and YDEGEE. CDR3 bases: TGTGCCAGCAGCTTGGGGAGGACAGGGGAAGAGACCCAGTACTTC. This sequence encodes CASSLGRTGEETQYF.

The rearrangement joins TRBV7-8 to TRBJ2-1; the match to TRBD2 covers 9 bases. The V segment lost 1 base and the J segment 6 bases; nucleotides outside the gene matches: 10. This CDR3 is built from 17 residues. Germline assignment: CDR1 SGHVS and CDR2 FQNEAQ. The CDR3 nucleotides read TGTGCCAGCAGCTTAGGTGCGGGAGGGCCCTCCCGCAATGAGCAGTTCTTC. This translates into CASSLGAGGPSRNEQFF.

The chain employs TRBV28 and TRBJ1-4; TRBD1 is a possible D gene (5 bases). CDR1 is MDHEN and CDR2 is SYDVKM in the germline V gene. The CDR3 sequence is 12 residues long. V gave up 4 bases and J gave up 7 bases, with 7 bases separating them. CDR3 sequence: CASSSGREKLFF. DNA of the CDR3: TGTGCCAGCAGTTCGGGGCGTGAAAAACTGTTTTTT.

The rearrangement links TRBV7-8 to TRBJ2-5, with 7 bases lining up with TRBD1. This CDR3 is 14 amino acids long. CDR1 is SGHVS, CDR2 FQNEAQ, per germline. The V segment lost 1 base and the J segment 6 bases; nucleotides outside the gene matches: 5. This chain's CDR3 is CASSLGQGPQTQYF. The CDR3 nucleotides are TGTGCCAGCAGCTTAGGACAGGGTCCACAGACCCAGTACTTC.

The chain is built from TRBV7-8 and TRBJ2-7, with a tentative D call TRBD1 (6 bases). V lost 1 base, J lost 3 bases, and 13 bases lay in between. The CDR3 length is 15 residues. CDR1 SGHVS and CDR2 FQNEAQ come from the germline V gene. The CDR3 region is CASSLVGAQGYEQYF. The CDR3 coding sequence is TGTGCCAGCAGCTTAGTGGGGGCGCAGGGCTACGAGCAGTACTTC.

The chain joins TRBV5-4 to TRBJ1-2; 9 bases match TRBD1. J lost 4 bases, V lost 4 bases, and 17 bases had no gene match. Germline V lookup: CDR1 SGHNT, CDR2 YYREEE (reference sequence). This CDR3 contains 18 residues. CDR3 residues: CASSPSPGQGLSSYGYTF. DNA of the CDR3: TGTGCCAGCAGCCCATCGCCGGGACAGGGTTTAAGCAGCTATGGCTACACCTTC.

The chain recombines TRBV6-1 with TRBJ2-7; 10 nucleotides line up with TRBD2. V dropped 5 bases and J dropped 5; count of bases not matched to a gene: 9. Looked up from germline, CDR1 is MNHNS and CDR2 is SASEGT. The CDR3 runs to 15 residues. CDR3 nucleotides: TGTGCCAGCAGTCCAATAGCGGGAGGCGGCCACGAGCAGTACTTC. Protein sequence: CASSPIAGGGHEQYF.

This clone was counted once. The chain is built from TRBV19 and TRBJ2-7; TRBD2 agrees at 9 bases. This CDR3 comprises 14 residues. Germline loops: CDR1 LNHDA, CDR2 SQIVND (reference sequence). J gave up 0 bases and V 6 bases, and 3 bases lay outside the gene matches. CDR3 nucleotides: TGTGCCAGTAGACTAGCGGGTAGCTCCTACGAGCAGTACTTC. Protein sequence: CASRLAGSSYEQYF.

The V gene is TRBV19, the J gene TRBJ1-2; 7 nucleotides line up with TRBD1. CDR1 is LNHDA and CDR2 is SQIVND in the germline V gene (reference sequence). The CDR3 has 14 residues. Losses at the gene ends were 10 bases for V and 4 bases for J; bases not matched to a gene: 12. The CDR3: CATSPGQQTYGYTF. In DNA, the CDR3 is TGTGCCACCAGTCCGGGACAGCAAACCTATGGCTACACCTTC.

The genes are TRBV4-3 and TRBJ2-3; D gene uncertain. This CDR3 is 19 amino acids long. Trimming pared 0 bases from V and 2 bases from J, leaving 21 bases between. CDR1 is LGHNA, CDR2 YSLEER, per germline. CDR3 coding DNA: TGCGCCAGCAGCCAAGAGGGCCCCCTGGTAAGCGACGCCACAGATACGCAGTATTTT. Protein product: CASSQEGPLVSDATDTQYF.

The chain is built from TRBV7-3 and TRBJ2-1, with TRBD2 as a possible D gene (6 bases). Between the trimmed V and J ends, which lost 4 bases and 4 bases, there was a span of 17 bases. This CDR3 has 16 amino acids. Per germline, CDR1 SGHTA and CDR2 FQGTGA. The CDR3 DNA is TGTGCCAGCAGCTCGACCGCGGGCGGGGCTTACAATGAGCAGTTCTTC. Translation gives CASSSTAGGAYNEQFF. The variable domain in full, with the rest retrieved from reference TRBV7-3 and TRBJ2-1, is GAGVSQTPSNKVTEKGKYVELRCDPISGHTALYWYRQSLGQGPEFLIYFQGTGAADDSGLPNDRFFAVRPEGSVSTLKIQRTERGDSAVYLCASSSTAGGAYNEQFFGPGTRLTVL.

V and J are TRBV13 and TRBJ1-3; D not certain. The germline CDR1 and CDR2 sequences are PRHDT and FYEKMQ (reference sequence). V lost 2 bases to trimming and J lost 0 bases, with 11 bases between them. This CDR3 has 16 residues. CDR3: CASSLMAAFSGNTIYF. CDR3 nucleotides: TGTGCCAGCAGCTTAATGGCAGCTTTCTCTGGAAACACCATATATTTT. Looking up the rest from reference TRBV13 and TRBJ1-3 gives the full variable domain: AAGVIQSPRHLIKEKRETATLKCYPIPRHDTVYWYQQGPGQDPQFLISFYEKMQSDKGSIPDRFSAQQFSDYHSELNMSSLELGDSALYFCASSLMAAFSGNTIYFGEGSWLTVV.

This clone was seen a single time. V and J are TRBV10-2 and TRBJ2-1; the match to TRBD2 covers 9 bases. Germline lookup yields CDR1 WSHSY and CDR2 SAAADI. CDR3 size: 13 residues. The ends lost 8 bases at V and 8 bases at J; junction bases unmatched: 7. The CDR3 bases are TGCGCCAGCGGTCTAGCGGGAACCTATGAGCAGTTCTTC. This gives the protein CASGLAGTYEQFF.

V is TRBV28 and J is TRBJ1-2; tentative D call: TRBD1 (5 bases). V was cut by 3 bases and J by 3 bases, with 11 bases left in between. In germline, CDR1 is MDHEN, CDR2 SYDVKM. The CDR3 runs 14 residues. As DNA, the CDR3 is TGTGCCAGCAGTTTCCCGGGGCGGCACTATGGCTACACCTTC. Its translation is CASSFPGRHYGYTF.